These T cell receptor beta chains were read from a single sample in a study of T cells in Graves' hyperthyroidism and ophthalmopathy. TCRdb reanalysed the multiplex PCR reads using MiXCR and keeps one entry per CDR3 protein. The sample consists of 300,000 to 500,000 distinct CDR3 sequences, over 12% of them appearing once. Sequencing was done on a sample of blood. These receptors were obtained from a man in his fifties with Graves' ophthalmopathy. The CDR3 runs from the conserved cysteine through the conserved F or W. The D gene is left open where the match is weak. The size of a clone is reported for some rows only, either as once, few or many, or as a class for expanded clones.

d_gene	abundance	j_gene	v_gene	CDR3nt	CDR3aa
TRBD2	many	TRBJ2-1	TRBV20-1	TGCAGTGCTAACGACCCTCTAGCGGGAGGTTACAATGAGCAGTTCTTC	CSANDPLAGGYNEQFF
TRBD1	many	TRBJ1-2	TRBV5-6	TGTGCCAGCAGCTCGCTCGGACAGGGCGTTGAGCCCTATGGCTACACCTTC	CASSSLGQGVEPYGYTF
.	many	TRBJ1-2	TRBV4-1	TGCGCCAGCAGCCAAGATCCGGTGAGTGCCCAGAACTATGGCTACACCTTC	CASSQDPVSAQNYGYTF
.	many	TRBJ2-3	TRBV10-3	TGTGCCATCACCGAGGATTTCGGGACAGATACGCAGTATTTT	CAITEDFGTDTQYF
.	many	TRBJ1-5	TRBV18	TGTGCCAGCTCACCTAGGGACTTTGGTCAGCCCCAGCATTTT	CASSPRDFGQPQHF
TRBD1	many	TRBJ1-3	TRBV5-5	TGTGCCAGCGCAGAGACAGGGGTCTCTGGAAACACCATATATTTT	CASAETGVSGNTIYF
.	few	TRBJ1-1	TRBV24-1	TGTGCCACCAGTGATTTGATGGGAGCGACTGAAGCTTTCTTT	CATSDLMGATEAFF
.	few	TRBJ2-7	TRBV27	TGTGCCAGCGGGCCCGGGGCTGGATTAGGTGGGCAGTACTTC	CASGPGAGLGGQYF
.	many	TRBJ2-7	TRBV12-3/TRBV12-4	TGTGCCAGCACCTTGGCCGGAACCTCCTACGAGCAGTACTTC	CASTLAGTSYEQYF
TRBD1	few	TRBJ1-5	TRBV29-1	TGCAGCGTGACGGACAGGGAGGGTCAGCCCCAGCATTTT	CSVTDREGQPQHF
TRBD2	few	TRBJ2-3	TRBV6-6	TGTGCCAGCAGTTACTACAGCGGGGGCACAGATACGCAGTATTTT	CASSYYSGGTDTQYF
TRBD2	many	TRBJ2-1	TRBV4-1	TGCGCCAGCAGCCAAGCGGGACTACAGAATGAGCAGTTCTTC	CASSQAGLQNEQFF
.	many	TRBJ1-4	TRBV20-1	TGCAGTGCCACGCGGGGGGCCGGTGAAAAACTGTTTTTT	CSATRGAGEKLFF
TRBD1	few	TRBJ2-7	TRBV9	TGTGCCAGCAGCACCTCTACCATGTCGGGACAGGGGGTGTACGAGCAGTACTTC	CASSTSTMSGQGVYEQYF
.	many	TRBJ1-1	TRBV28	TGTGCCAGCAACGTCTTCACTGAAGCTTTCTTT	CASNVFTEAFF
.	many	TRBJ2-2	TRBV12-3/TRBV12-4	TGTGCCAGCAGTTTCTCTGGCCGCGGCACCGGGGAGCTGTTTTTT	CASSFSGRGTGELFF
.	many	TRBJ2-5	TRBV11-2	TGTGCCAGCAGCTTAGCCTGGGAGACCCAGTACTTC	CASSLAWETQYF
.	.	TRBJ2-7	TRBV7-2	TGTGCCAGCAGCTTAGGGATCGGGTTTGTCTACGGGCAGTACTTC	CASSLGIGFVYGQYF
.	many	TRBJ2-3	TRBV11-2	TGTGCCAGCGAGCTTAAGTTCGTAAAAAGCACAGATACGCAGTATTTT	CASELKFVKSTDTQYF
.	many	TRBJ2-1	TRBV6-1	TGTGCCAGCAGTGAAGGGTACGGGACCTACAATGAGCAGTTCTTC	CASSEGYGTYNEQFF
TRBD1	.	TRBJ1-1	TRBV19	TGTGCCAGTAGTTCTCGCCGGGACAGGGCGAGGAACACTGAAGCTTTCTTT	CASSSRRDRARNTEAFF
.	.	TRBJ2-6	TRBV29-1	TGCAGCGTTGATAACGGGGCCAACGTCCTGACTTTC	CSVDNGANVLTF
.	.	TRBJ2-2	TRBV20-1	TGCAGGGGCCAGGGGGGTACGAACACCGGGGAGCTGTTTTTT	CRGQGGTNTGELFF
TRBD1	.	TRBJ2-3	TRBV28	TGTGCCAGCAGTTCATACAGGGGGCGCAGTGCAGATACGCAGTATTTT	CASSSYRGRSADTQYF
.	many	TRBJ2-7	TRBV18	TGTGCCAGCTCACAGTGGGGGAGCTACGAGCAGTACTTC	CASSQWGSYEQYF
TRBD2	.	TRBJ2-2	TRBV5-6	TGTGCCAGCAGCAGCCTAGCGGGAAGAACCGGGGAGCTGTTTTTT	CASSSLAGRTGELFF
TRBD2	.	TRBJ2-1	TRBV10-3	TGTGCCATCAGTGATACTAGCGGAGAGCAGTTCTTC	CAISDTSGEQFF
TRBD1	once	TRBJ2-5	TRBV5-1	TGCGCCAGCAGCTTGCCCCGGGACAGCCGACAAGAGACCCAGTACTTC	CASSLPRDSRQETQYF
.	few	TRBJ2-6	TRBV7-9	TGTGCCAGCGCGGACTTGGAGACAGGGAGGACTGGGGCCAACGTCCTGACTTTC	CASADLETGRTGANVLTF
.	.	TRBJ2-4	TRBV7-9	TGTGCCAGCAGCGAGGGGTTGCGAGGAATCATTCAGTACTTC	CASSEGLRGIIQYF
.	many	TRBJ1-3	TRBV7-2	TGTGCCAGCAGCTTAAAGGTTTCTGGAAACACCATATATTTT	CASSLKVSGNTIYF
TRBD2	few	TRBJ2-1	TRBV15	TGTGCCACCAGCAGAGAGCGGGAGGGTAACAATGAGCAGTTCTTC	CATSREREGNNEQFF